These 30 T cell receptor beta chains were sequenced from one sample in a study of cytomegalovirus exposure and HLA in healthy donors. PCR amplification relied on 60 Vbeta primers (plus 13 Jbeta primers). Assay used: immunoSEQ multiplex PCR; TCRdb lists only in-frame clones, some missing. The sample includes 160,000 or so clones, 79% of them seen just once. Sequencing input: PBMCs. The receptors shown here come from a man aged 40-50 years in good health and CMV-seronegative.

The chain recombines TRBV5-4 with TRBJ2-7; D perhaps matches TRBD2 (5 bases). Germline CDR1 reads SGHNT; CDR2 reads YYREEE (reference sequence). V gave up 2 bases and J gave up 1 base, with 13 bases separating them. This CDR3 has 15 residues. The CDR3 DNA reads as TGTGCCAGCAGCTTACGGGTAACGGGATCCTACGAGCAGTACTTC. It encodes CASSLRVTGSYEQYF.

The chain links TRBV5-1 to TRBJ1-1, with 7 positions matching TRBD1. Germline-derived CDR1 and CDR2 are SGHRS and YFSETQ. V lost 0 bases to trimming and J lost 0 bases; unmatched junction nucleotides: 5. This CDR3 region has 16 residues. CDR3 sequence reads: CASSLGGQRMNTEAFF. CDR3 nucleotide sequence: TGCGCCAGCAGCTTGGGGGGACAGCGTATGAACACTGAAGCTTTCTTT.

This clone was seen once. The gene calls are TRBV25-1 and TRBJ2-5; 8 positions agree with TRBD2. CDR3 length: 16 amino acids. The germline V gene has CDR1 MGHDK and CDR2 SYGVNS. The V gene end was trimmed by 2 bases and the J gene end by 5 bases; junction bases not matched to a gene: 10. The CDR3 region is CASSEPREGLRETQYF. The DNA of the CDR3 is TGTGCCAGCAGTGAACCCCGGGAGGGCCTGCGGGAGACCCAGTACTTC.

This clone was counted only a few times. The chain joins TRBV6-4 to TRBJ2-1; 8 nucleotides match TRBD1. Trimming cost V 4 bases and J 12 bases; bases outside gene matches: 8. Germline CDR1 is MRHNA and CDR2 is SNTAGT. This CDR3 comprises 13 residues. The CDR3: CASSGTGNTGQFF. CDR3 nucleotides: TGTGCCAGCAGTGGGACAGGGAACACGGGGCAGTTCTTC.

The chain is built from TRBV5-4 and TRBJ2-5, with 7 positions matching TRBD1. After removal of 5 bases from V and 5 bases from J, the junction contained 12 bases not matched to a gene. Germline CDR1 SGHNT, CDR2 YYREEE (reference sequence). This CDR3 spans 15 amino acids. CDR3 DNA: TGTGCCAGCAGTTCCCGACAGGGTTCGGCGGAGACCCAGTACTTC. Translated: CASSSRQGSAETQYF. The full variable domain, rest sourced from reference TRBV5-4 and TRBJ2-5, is ETGVTQSPTHLIKTRGQQVTLRCSSQSGHNTVSWYQQALGQGPQFIFQYYREEENGRGNFPPRFSGLQFPNYSSELNVNALELDDSALYLCASSSRQGSAETQYFGPGTRLLVL.

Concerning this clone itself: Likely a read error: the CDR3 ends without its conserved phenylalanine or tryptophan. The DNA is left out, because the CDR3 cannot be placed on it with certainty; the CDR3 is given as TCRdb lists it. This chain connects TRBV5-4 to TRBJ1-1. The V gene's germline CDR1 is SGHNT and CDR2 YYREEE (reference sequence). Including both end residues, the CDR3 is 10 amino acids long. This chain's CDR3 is CARPARRKRC.

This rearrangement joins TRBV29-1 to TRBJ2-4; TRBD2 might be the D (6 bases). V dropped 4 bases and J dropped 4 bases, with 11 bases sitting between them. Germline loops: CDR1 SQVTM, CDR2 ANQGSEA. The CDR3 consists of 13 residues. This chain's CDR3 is CSVGTGRKNIQYF. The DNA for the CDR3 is TGCAGCGTTGGTACGGGGAGGAAAAACATTCAGTACTTC.

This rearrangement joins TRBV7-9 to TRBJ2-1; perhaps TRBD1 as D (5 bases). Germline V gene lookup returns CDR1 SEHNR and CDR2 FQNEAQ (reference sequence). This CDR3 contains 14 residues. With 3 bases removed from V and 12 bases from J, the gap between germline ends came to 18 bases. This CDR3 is CASSFLVRARGQFF. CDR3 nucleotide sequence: TGTGCCAGCAGCTTCCTTGTCAGGGCCCGAGGGCAGTTCTTC.

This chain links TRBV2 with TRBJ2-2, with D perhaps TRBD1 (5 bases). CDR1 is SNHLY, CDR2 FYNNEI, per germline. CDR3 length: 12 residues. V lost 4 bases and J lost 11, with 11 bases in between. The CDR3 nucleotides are TGTGCCAGCAGTGCGTCAGGGATAGAGCTGTTTTTT. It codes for CASSASGIELFF. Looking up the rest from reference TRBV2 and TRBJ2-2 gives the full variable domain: EPEVTQTPSHQVTQMGQEVILRCVPISNHLYFYWYRQILGQKVEFLVSFYNNEISEKSEIFDDQFSVERPDGSNFTLKIRSTKLEDSAMYFCASSASGIELFFGEGSRLTVL.

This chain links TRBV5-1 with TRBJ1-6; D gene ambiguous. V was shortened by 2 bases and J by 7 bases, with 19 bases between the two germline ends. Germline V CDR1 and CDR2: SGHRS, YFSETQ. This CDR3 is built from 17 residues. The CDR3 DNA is TGCGCCAGCAGCTTACTTACAGACCCCCTCCGGAATTCACCCCTCCACTTT. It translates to CASSLLTDPLRNSPLHF. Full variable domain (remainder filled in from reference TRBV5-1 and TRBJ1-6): KAGVTQTPRYLIKTRGQQVTLSCSPISGHRSVSWYQQTPGQGLQFLFEYFSETQRNKGNFPGRFSGRQFSNSRSEMNVSTLELGDSALYLCASSLLTDPLRNSPLHFGNGTRLTVT.

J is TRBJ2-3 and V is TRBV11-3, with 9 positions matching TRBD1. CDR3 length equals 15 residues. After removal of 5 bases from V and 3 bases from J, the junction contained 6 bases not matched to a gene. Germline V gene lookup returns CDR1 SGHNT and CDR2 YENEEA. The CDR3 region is CASSPGQGITDTQYF. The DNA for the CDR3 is TGTGCCAGCAGCCCAGGACAGGGGATAACAGATACGCAGTATTTT.

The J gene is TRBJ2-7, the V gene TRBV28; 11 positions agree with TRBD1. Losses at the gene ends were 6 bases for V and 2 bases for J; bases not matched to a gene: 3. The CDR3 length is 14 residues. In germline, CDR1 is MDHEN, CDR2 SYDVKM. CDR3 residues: CASSEGQGAYEQYF. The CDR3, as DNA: TGTGCCAGCAGCGAGGGACAGGGGGCCTACGAGCAGTACTTC.

The CDR3 loop is CASSPVGFSGQETQYF. DNA of the CDR3: TGCGCCAGCAGCCCGGTGGGGTTTAGCGGCCAAGAGACCCAGTACTTC. The chain employs TRBV5-1 and TRBJ2-5; TRBD2 is a possible D gene (6 bases). The germline gives CDR1 SGHRS, CDR2 YFSETQ. CDR3 length: 16 residues. Trimming removed 4 bases at V and 1 base at J, with 17 bases between.

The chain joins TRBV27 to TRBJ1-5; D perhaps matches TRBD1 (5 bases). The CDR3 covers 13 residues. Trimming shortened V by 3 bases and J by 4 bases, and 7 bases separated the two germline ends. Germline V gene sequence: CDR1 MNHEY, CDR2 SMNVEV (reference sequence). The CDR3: CASSFDRNQPQHF. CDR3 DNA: TGTGCCAGCAGTTTCGACAGAAATCAGCCCCAGCATTTT.

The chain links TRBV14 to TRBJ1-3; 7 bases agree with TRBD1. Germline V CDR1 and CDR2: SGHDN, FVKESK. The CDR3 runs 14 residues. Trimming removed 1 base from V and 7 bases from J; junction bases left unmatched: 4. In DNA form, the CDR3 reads TGTGCCAGCAGCCAAGTCGGGACAGTCAACACCATATATTTT. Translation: CASSQVGTVNTIYF.

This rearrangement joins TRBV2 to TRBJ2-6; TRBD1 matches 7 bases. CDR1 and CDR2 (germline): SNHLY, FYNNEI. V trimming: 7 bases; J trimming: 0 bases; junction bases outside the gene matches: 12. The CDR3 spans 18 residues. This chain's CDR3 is CASTFPGTDASGANVLTF. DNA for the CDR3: TGTGCCAGCACCTTCCCCGGGACAGATGCCTCTGGGGCCAACGTCCTGACTTTC.

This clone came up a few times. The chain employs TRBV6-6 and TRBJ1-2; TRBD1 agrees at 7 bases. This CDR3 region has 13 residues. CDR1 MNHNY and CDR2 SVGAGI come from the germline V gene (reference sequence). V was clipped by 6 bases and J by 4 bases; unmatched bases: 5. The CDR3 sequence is CASSLTGAYGYTF. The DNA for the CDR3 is TGTGCCAGCAGCCTCACAGGGGCCTATGGCTACACCTTC.

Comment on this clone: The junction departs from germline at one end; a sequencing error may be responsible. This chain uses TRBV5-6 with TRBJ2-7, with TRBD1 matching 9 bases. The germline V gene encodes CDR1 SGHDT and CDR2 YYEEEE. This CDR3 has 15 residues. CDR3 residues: CAGSQQGATTDEQYF. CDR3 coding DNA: TGTGCCGGCAGCCAACAGGGGGCTACTACCGACGAGCAGTACTTC.

The CDR3 is CASSQEAGSPVGGPQHF. The CDR3 nucleotides are TGTGCCAGCAGCCAAGAAGCAGGGTCCCCCGTCGGGGGGCCCCAGCATTTT. The rearrangement joins TRBV4-2 to TRBJ1-5; D is possibly TRBD1 (5 bases). The V gene lost 0 bases and the J gene lost 9 bases, with 21 bases spanning the gap. This CDR3 has 17 residues. Germline V gene sequence: CDR1 LGHNA, CDR2 YNFKEQ.

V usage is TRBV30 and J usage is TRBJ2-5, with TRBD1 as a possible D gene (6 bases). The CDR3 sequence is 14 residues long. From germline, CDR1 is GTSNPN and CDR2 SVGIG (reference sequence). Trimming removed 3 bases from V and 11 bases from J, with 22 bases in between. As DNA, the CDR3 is TGTGCCTGGAGGCCCAACATCATGGGAAGGGGGCAGTACTTC. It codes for CAWRPNIMGRGQYF.

The chain's CDR3 is CASSSTGQGRYEQYF. The DNA for the CDR3 is TGTGCCAGCAGTTCCACGGGACAGGGGAGGTACGAGCAGTACTTC. This chain links TRBV6-6 with TRBJ2-7, with TRBD1 matching over 10 bases. Trimming at V came to 4 bases and at J to 4 bases, leaving 7 bases not matched to a gene. Germline V CDR1 and CDR2: MNHNY, SVGAGI (reference sequence). This CDR3 is built from 15 residues.

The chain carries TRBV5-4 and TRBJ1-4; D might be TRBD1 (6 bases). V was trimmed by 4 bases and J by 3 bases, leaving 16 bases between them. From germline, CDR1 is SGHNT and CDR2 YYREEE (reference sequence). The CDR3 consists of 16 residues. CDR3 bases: TGTGCCAGCAGCGAACGTACAGGGAATTCTAATGAAAAACTGTTTTTT. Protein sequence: CASSERTGNSNEKLFF.

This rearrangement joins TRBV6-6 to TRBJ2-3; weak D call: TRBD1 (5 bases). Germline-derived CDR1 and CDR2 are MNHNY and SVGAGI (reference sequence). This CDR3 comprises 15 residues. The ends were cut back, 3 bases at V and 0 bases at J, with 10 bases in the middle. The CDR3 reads CASSYSGISTDTQYF. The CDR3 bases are TGTGCCAGCAGTTATTCAGGGATTAGCACAGATACGCAGTATTTT.

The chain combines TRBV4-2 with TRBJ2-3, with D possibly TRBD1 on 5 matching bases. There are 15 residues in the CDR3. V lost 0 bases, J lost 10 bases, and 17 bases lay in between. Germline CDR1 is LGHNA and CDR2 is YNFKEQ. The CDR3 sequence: CASSQDPRIRAAQYF. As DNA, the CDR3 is TGTGCCAGCAGCCAAGATCCCCGTATCAGGGCAGCGCAGTATTTT.

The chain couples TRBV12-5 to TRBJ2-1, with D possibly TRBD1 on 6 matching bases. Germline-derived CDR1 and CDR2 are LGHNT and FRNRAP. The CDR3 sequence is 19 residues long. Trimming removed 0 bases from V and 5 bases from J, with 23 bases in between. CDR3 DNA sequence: TGTGCTAGTGGTTTGGTACGGCCCCAGGGGACAATATTTGACAATGAGCAGTTCTTC. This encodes CASGLVRPQGTIFDNEQFF.

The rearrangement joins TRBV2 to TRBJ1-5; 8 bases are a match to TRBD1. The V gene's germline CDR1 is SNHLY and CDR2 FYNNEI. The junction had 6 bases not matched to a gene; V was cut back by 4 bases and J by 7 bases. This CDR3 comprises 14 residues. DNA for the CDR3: TGTGCCAGCAGTGTTGGACAGGGAAGCCAGCCCCAGCATTTT. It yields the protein CASSVGQGSQPQHF.

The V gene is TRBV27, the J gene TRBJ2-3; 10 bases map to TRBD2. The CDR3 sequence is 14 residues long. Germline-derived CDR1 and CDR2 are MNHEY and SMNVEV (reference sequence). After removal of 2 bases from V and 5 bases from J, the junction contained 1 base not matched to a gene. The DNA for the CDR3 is TGTGCCAGCAGTTTACGACTAGCGGGAGATACGCAGTATTTT. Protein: CASSLRLAGDTQYF.

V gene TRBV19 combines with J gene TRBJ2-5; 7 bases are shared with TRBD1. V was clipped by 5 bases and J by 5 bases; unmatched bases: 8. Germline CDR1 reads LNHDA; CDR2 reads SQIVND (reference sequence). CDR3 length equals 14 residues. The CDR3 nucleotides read TGTGCCAGTAGTCCGGACAGGTGGATGGAGACCCAGTACTTC. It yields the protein CASSPDRWMETQYF.

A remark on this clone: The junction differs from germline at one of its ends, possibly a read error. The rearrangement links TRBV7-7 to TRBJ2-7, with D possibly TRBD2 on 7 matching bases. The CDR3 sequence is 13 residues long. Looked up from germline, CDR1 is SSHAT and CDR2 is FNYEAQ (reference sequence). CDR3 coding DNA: TGTGCTAGCAGCTTAGGGGGGGACTACGAGCAGTACTTC. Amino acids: CASSLGGDYEQYF.

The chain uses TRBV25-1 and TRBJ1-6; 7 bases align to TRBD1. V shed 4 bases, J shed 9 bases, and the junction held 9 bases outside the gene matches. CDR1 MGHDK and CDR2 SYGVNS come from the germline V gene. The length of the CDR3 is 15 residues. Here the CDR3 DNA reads TGTGCCAGCAGTGTCACAGACAGGGCAACTTCACCCCTCCACTTT. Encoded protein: CASSVTDRATSPLHF.